What follows describes a single T cell receptor (beta chain). Its antigen is still unknown. The germline V gene has CDR1 SGHAT and CDR2 FQNNGV. With 4 bases removed from V and 5 bases from J, the gap between germline ends came to 11 bases. The CDR3 runs 14 residues. The sample belongs to a study of T cells in Graves' hyperthyroidism and ophthalmopathy. Study outcomes and limitations: The model predicted ophthalmopathy a median roughly six months before onset.

Graves' hyperthyroidism qualified as stable when ophthalmopathy did not progress within 18 months. Patients between 18 and 65 years old had hyperthyroidism, newly diagnosed and lasting under 2 months. Exclusion of patients followed from uncontrolled infection, other autoimmune disease, pregnancy or lactation. RNA transcripts served as the template for amplifying TCR beta CDR3 regions. A set of HTBI primers served as the primers for a first-round RT-PCR of the TCR CDR3. TCRdb re-analysed the multiplex PCR reads in MiXCR, keeping a single row per CDR3 protein. The data hold approximately 410,000 distinct CDR3 sequences, with roughly 13% observed a single time.

The chain links TRBV11-2 to TRBJ2-2, with unresolved D. The sequenced sample consisted of blood. This receptor was identified in a woman younger than 35 with Graves' hyperthyroidism. The DNA for the CDR3 is TGTGCCAGCAGCTGGGTCGGAGTTACCGGGGAGCTGTTTTTT. Encoded protein: CASSWVGVTGELFF.